These 23 T cell receptor beta chains were sequenced from one sample in a study of T cells after yellow fever vaccination. Via MiXCR, TCRdb re-called the 5' RACE reads, giving one row per CDR3 protein. The table includes 200,000 to 300,000 distinct CDR3 sequences, 6% to 8% detected once. This sample comprised CD4+ T cells sorted from PBMCs, obtained on the day of the yellow fever booster vaccination. The source is a man aged 25 to 40 who received the YFV17D yellow fever vaccine.

This clonotype was observed at least ten times. The chain carries TRBV10-1 and TRBJ2-1; D ambiguous. Germline CDR1 WNHNN, CDR2 SYGVQD (reference sequence). Between the trimmed V and J ends, which lost 0 bases and 2 bases, there was a span of 11 bases. The CDR3 sequence is 16 residues long. CDR3 sequence (DNA): TGCGCCAGCAGTGAGTCGTTGGCTACTACCTACAATGAGCAGTTCTTC. Its protein is CASSESLATTYNEQFF.

The J gene is TRBJ2-2, the V gene TRBV19, with 9 bases identical to TRBD2. With V trimmed by 7 bases and J by 5 bases, 8 bases remained unmatched. Germline loops: CDR1 LNHDA, CDR2 SQIVND (reference sequence). The CDR3 contains 15 residues. CDR3 coding DNA: TGTGCCAGTAAAGGGCGGGAGGGCCGGACCGGGGAGCTGTTTTTT. The encoded protein is CASKGREGRTGELFF.

J is TRBJ2-2 and V is TRBV11-2; D assignment may be TRBD1 or TRBD2 (5 bases each). Germline loops: CDR1 SGHAT, CDR2 FQNNGV. V was shortened by 5 bases and J by 1 base, with 23 bases between the two germline ends. CDR3 length: 19 amino acids. In DNA, the CDR3 is TGTGCCAGCAGCGTGGGGGTACCTTCGGCAGGAGTGAACACCGGGGAGCTGTTTTTT. Amino acids: CASSVGVPSAGVNTGELFF.

The rearrangement joins TRBV6-2 or TRBV6-3 to TRBJ2-7; 8 nucleotides align to TRBD2. CDR3 length equals 13 residues. The V segment lost 6 bases and the J segment 6 bases; nucleotides outside the gene matches: 7. Germline V CDR1 and CDR2: MNHEY, SVGEGT. CDR3 in DNA: TGTGCCAGCAGAATCGGACTAGCACTCGAGCAGTACTTC. Translated, it gives CASRIGLALEQYF.

This clonotype occurred a few times. The chain joins TRBV20-1 to TRBJ2-5; D not resolved. This CDR3 comprises 15 residues. CDR1 and CDR2 (germline): DFQATT, SNEGSKA (reference sequence). V was trimmed by 3 bases and J by 2 bases, leaving 16 bases between them. The CDR3 loop is CSASDPVKIQETQYF. The CDR3 nucleotides read TGCAGTGCTAGCGACCCCGTTAAGATTCAAGAGACCCAGTACTTC.

This clonotype showed up many times. The chain employs TRBV5-1 and TRBJ2-5, with D maybe TRBD1 (5 bases). Germline values: CDR1 SGHRS, CDR2 YFSETQ. The V end was cut by 4 bases, the J end by 2 bases, with 9 bases between. The CDR3 runs 13 residues. The CDR3, as DNA: TGCGCCAGCAGCCAGAGACAGCAAGAGACCCAGTACTTC. Amino acid sequence: CASSQRQQETQYF.

This clonotype was detected only a few times. This chain uses TRBV9 with TRBJ2-7; the D gene is possibly TRBD1 (6 bases). The germline V and J ends were trimmed by 4 bases and 3 bases, with 14 bases remaining between them. CDR3 length: 14 residues. The germline CDR1 and CDR2 sequences are SGDLS and YYNGEE. CDR3 nucleotide sequence: TGTGCCAGCAGCAGGACAGTCTCCATCTACGAGCAGTACTTC. It yields the protein CASSRTVSIYEQYF. The whole variable domain, filled in from reference TRBV9 and TRBJ2-7, reads DSGVTQTPKHLITATGQRVTLRCSPRSGDLSVYWYQQSLDQGLQFLIQYYNGEERAKGNILERFSAQQFPDLHSELNLSSLELGDSALYFCASSRTVSIYEQYFGPGTRLTVT.

The V call is TRBV10-3, the J call TRBJ2-1, with D uncertain. CDR3 length: 12 residues. Per the germline V gene, CDR1 is ENHRY and CDR2 is SYGVKD. V lost 6 bases to trimming and J lost 9 bases, with 12 bases between them. The CDR3 DNA is TGTGCCATCAGGTCGGAGCTCGGTGAGCAGTTCTTC. Its translation: CAIRSELGEQFF.

This clonotype has at least ten counts. The CDR3 nucleotides are TGTGCCAGCAGAGAGGGGGGGGATAGCAATCAGCCCCAGCATTTT. Its protein is CASREGGDSNQPQHF. The chain has TRBV28 and TRBJ1-5; D perhaps matches TRBD1 (6 bases). V was cut by 6 bases and J by 0 bases, with 12 bases left in between. Germline values: CDR1 MDHEN, CDR2 SYDVKM. The CDR3 runs 15 residues.

The sample holds many counts of this clonotype. The CDR3 region has the DNA TGTGCCAGCAGCAGACAGGGACAGATCCACGAGCAGTACTTC. Translating gives CASSRQGQIHEQYF. The chain combines TRBV6-5 with TRBJ2-7, with 7 bases that match TRBD1. Germline V lookup: CDR1 MNHEY, CDR2 SVGAGI. The length of the CDR3 is 14 residues. The V segment lost 6 bases and the J segment 5 bases; nucleotides outside the gene matches: 10.

The V and J genes are TRBV30 and TRBJ2-3; the D is unclear. Germline V lookup: CDR1 GTSNPN, CDR2 SVGIG (reference sequence). This CDR3 has 13 amino acids. Trimming removed 1 base from V and 0 bases from J, with 5 bases in between. CDR3 bases: TGTGCCTGGAGTGACGGGAGCACAGATACGCAGTATTTT. Translating gives CAWSDGSTDTQYF.

This clonotype turned up a few times. The chain has TRBV7-3 and TRBJ2-3; D gene uncertain. The ends were cut back, 0 bases at V and 2 bases at J, with 12 bases in the middle. The CDR3 runs 16 residues. Germline CDR1 and CDR2: SGHTA and FQGTGA. CDR3 in amino acids: CASSLTGQLYTDTQYF. CDR3 nucleotide sequence: TGTGCCAGCAGCTTAACGGGCCAGCTTTACACAGATACGCAGTATTTT.

The J gene is TRBJ2-5, the V gene TRBV7-8; TRBD2 matches at 11 bases. The V segment lost 5 bases and the J segment 5 bases; nucleotides outside the gene matches: 4. The CDR3 consists of 14 residues. From germline, CDR1 is SGHVS and CDR2 FQNEAQ. CDR3 protein: CASSPVAGGETQYF. The CDR3 nucleotides read TGTGCCAGCAGCCCCGTAGCGGGAGGGGAGACCCAGTACTTC. Drawing the rest from reference TRBV7-8 and TRBJ2-5, the complete variable domain is GAGVSQSPRYKVAKRGQDVALRCDPISGHVSLFWYQQALGQGPEFLTYFQNEAQLDKSGLPSDRFFAERPEGSVSTLKIQRTQQEDSAVYLCASSPVAGGETQYFGPGTRLLVL.

This chain links TRBV19 with TRBJ2-5, with D possibly matching TRBD2 (5 bases). In germline, CDR1 is LNHDA, CDR2 SQIVND (reference sequence). This CDR3 spans 15 amino acids. Deletions cut 4 bases from V and 1 base from J, with 13 bases between. DNA for the CDR3: TGTGCCAGTAGTAATGGACTCAACCTCCAAGAGACCCAGTACTTC. It is translated as CASSNGLNLQETQYF.

This clonotype has only a few counts. The rearrangement joins TRBV20-1 to TRBJ2-4, with D perhaps matching TRBD1 or TRBD2 (5 bases each). This CDR3 has 15 residues. CDR1 and CDR2 from the germline V gene are DFQATT and SNEGSKA (reference sequence). Trimming took 1 base from V and 2 from J, leaving 12 bases between them. CDR3 sequence (DNA): TGCAGTGCTAGAGGGGGACCCCCCACCAAAAACATTCAGTACTTC. This translates into CSARGGPPTKNIQYF.

In its sample, this clonotype was seen a few times. The V call is TRBV5-4, the J call TRBJ2-5; the D is unclear. CDR1 and CDR2 from the germline V gene are SGHNT and YYREEE (reference sequence). Between the trimmed V and J ends, which lost 4 bases and 2 bases, there was a span of 12 bases. The length of the CDR3 is 14 residues. The CDR3 loop is CASSPGGGQETQYF. For the CDR3, the DNA is TGTGCCAGCAGCCCTGGTGGCGGTCAAGAGACCCAGTACTTC.

The sample holds many counts of this clonotype. The chain couples TRBV6-2 or TRBV6-3 to TRBJ2-6; D is perhaps TRBD1 or TRBD2 (5 bases each). V was shortened by 5 bases and J by 16 bases, with 12 bases between the two germline ends. Germline CDR1 reads MNHEY; CDR2 reads SVGEGT. This CDR3 has 11 residues. CDR3 region: CASSLGTRLTF. The CDR3 bases are TGTGCCAGCAGTCTAGGGACGCGGCTGACTTTC.

Of note for this clonotype: A much bigger clone sits one base away, suggesting this may be a read error. Since no conserved phenylalanine or tryptophan closes the CDR3, a read error is the likely cause. The chain uses TRBV20-1 and TRBJ1-5; possible D gene TRBD1, 6 bases. Germline CDR1 and CDR2: DFQATT and SNEGSKA (reference sequence). The CDR3 spans 13 residues. Between the trimmed V and J ends, which lost 5 bases and 4 bases, there was a span of 12 bases. The CDR3 spells CSASGDPNQPQHY. CDR3 coding DNA: TGCAGTGCTTCAGGGGACCCAAATCAGCCCCAGCATTAT.

The J gene is TRBJ1-4, the V gene TRBV14; D gene uncertain. V gave up 3 bases and J gave up 4 bases, with 6 bases separating them. The CDR3 spans 13 residues. Germline V gene sequence: CDR1 SGHDN, CDR2 FVKESK. The CDR3 nucleotides read TGTGCCAGCAGCCAGGGCTTTAATGAAAAACTGTTTTTT. Protein: CASSQGFNEKLFF.

At least ten counts were recorded for this clonotype. The J gene is TRBJ2-6, the V gene TRBV5-1; 7 nucleotides line up with TRBD1. The CDR3 loop spans 18 amino acids. J was trimmed by 1 base and V by 5 bases; bases with no gene match: 12. Germline V gene sequence: CDR1 SGHRS, CDR2 YFSETQ. The CDR3 nucleotides are TGCGCCAGCAGTATAACCCGACAGGGCCAATCTGGGGCCAACGTCCTGACTTTC. Encoded protein: CASSITRQGQSGANVLTF.

The chain couples TRBV9 to TRBJ2-1; D gene ambiguous. V was shortened by 0 bases and J by 7 bases, with 5 bases between the two germline ends. The CDR3 is 12 residues long. Germline V gene data show CDR1 as SGDLS and CDR2 as YYNGEE. CDR3: CASSVEGNEQFF. CDR3 nucleotides: TGTGCCAGCAGCGTAGAAGGGAATGAGCAGTTCTTC. Based on the CDR3 plus reference TRBV9 and TRBJ2-1, the full variable domain is DSGVTQTPKHLITATGQRVTLRCSPRSGDLSVYWYQQSLDQGLQFLIQYYNGEERAKGNILERFSAQQFPDLHSELNLSSLELGDSALYFCASSVEGNEQFFGPGTRLTVL.

Sample share makes this clonotype medium-sized. The J gene is TRBJ2-3, the V gene TRBV7-2, with a tentative D call TRBD2 (5 bases). Trimming took 5 bases from V and 0 from J, leaving 12 bases between them. Germline values: CDR1 SGHTA, CDR2 FQGNSA. The CDR3 spans 15 residues. CDR3 coding DNA: TGTGCCAGCAGCGCCCGACTATCAAGCACAGATACGCAGTATTTT. It codes for CASSARLSSTDTQYF.

The genes are TRBV20-1 and TRBJ1-3; D not certain. V was pared by 3 bases and J by 0 bases, with 9 bases between. The CDR3 consists of 14 residues. Germline V gene data show CDR1 as DFQATT and CDR2 as SNEGSKA (reference sequence). The CDR3, as DNA: TGCAGTGCTAGGGCAGCTTCCTCTGGAAACACCATATATTTT. The encoded protein is CSARAASSGNTIYF.